This entry lists 5 T cell receptor beta chains sequenced from one sample in a study of vaccination and CD4 T cells after COVID-19 (dated by TCRdb to between 2021 and 2024). The library was obtained by PCR. The run used an Illumina iSeq 100. DNA from cultured CD4+ T cells was subjected to TCR sequencing with the Oncomine TCR Beta short-read assay at the Johns Hopkins FTIC core. TCRdb reanalyzed the raw reads on its own, using fastp at Q25 for trimming and MiXCR for clone calling, and kept in-frame beta chains. Records with the same CDR3 protein are collapsed into one entry carrying the most frequent genes and DNA. Counted in this sample were 21,000 or so distinct CDR3 sequences; over 40% of them appeared once. The ten largest clones represent around 4.2% of the sample. The antigens of these receptors remain unknown. The meaning of the sample's treatment or condition label: roughly nine-day PBMC culture with coronavirus spike peptide pools or control peptides (ViraFEST assay).

Material for sequencing was CD4+ T cells from blood, cultured in vitro. These receptors all stem from a human donor who had recovered from COVID-19.

V is TRBV11-3 and J is TRBJ2-7; 8 bases fit TRBD2. The CDR3 is made up of 13 amino acids. The J segment lost 8 bases and the V segment lost 1 base, leaving 4 bases of the junction unmatched. CDR1 is SGHNT, CDR2 YENEEA, per germline. CDR3 sequence (DNA): TGTGCCAGCAGCTTAGCGGCTAGCGGGCAGCAGTACTTC. Residues: CASSLAASGQQYF.

As regards this clonotype: The junction shows a germline mismatch at one end, possibly a read error. V is TRBV5-1 and J is TRBJ1-1; TRBD1 matches 8 bases. The CDR3 covers 15 residues. Germline V gene sequence: CDR1 SGHRS, CDR2 YFSETQ. CDR3 nucleotides: TGCGCCAGCTGCTTGGACAGGGAAAGGAGCACTGAAGCTTTCTTT. This gives the protein CASCLDRERSTEAFF.

The chain carries TRBV27 and TRBJ1-1, with D perhaps matching TRBD1 (5 bases). Germline V gene sequence: CDR1 MNHEY, CDR2 SMNVEV (reference sequence). The ends were cut back, 2 bases at V and 0 bases at J, with 25 bases in the middle. The CDR3 contains 20 residues. In DNA form, the CDR3 reads TGTGCCAGCAGTTTAAGATCGCCGGGGACGGCGTGGAACATGAACACTGAAGCTTTCTTT. Its translation: CASSLRSPGTAWNMNTEAFF.

V gene TRBV6-2 or TRBV6-3 combines with J gene TRBJ2-7; the match to TRBD2 covers 10 bases. This CDR3 region has 16 residues. Trimming at V came to 0 bases and at J to 1 base, leaving 3 bases not matched to a gene. CDR1 is MNHEY and CDR2 is SVGEGT in the germline V gene. CDR3 protein: CASSYSASGSSYEQYF. The CDR3 DNA is TGTGCCAGCAGTTACTCGGCTAGCGGGAGTTCCTACGAGCAGTACTTC.

This clonotype was seen a few times. This chain connects TRBV7-2 to TRBJ2-5; 14 nucleotides match TRBD2. This CDR3 comprises 16 residues. V shed 1 base and J 2 bases; nucleotides not matched to a gene: 0. Looked up from germline, CDR1 is SGHTA and CDR2 is FQGNSA. The CDR3, as DNA: TGTGCCAGCAGCTTAGGACTAGCGGGGGGGCAAGAGACCCAGTACTTC. Residues: CASSLGLAGGQETQYF.